This TCR beta chain was sequenced during a study of shared T cell receptors in the human thymus. CDR1 SGDLS and CDR2 YYNGEE come from the germline V gene. Deletions cut 6 bases from V and 1 base from J, with 14 bases between. This CDR3 region has 14 residues. The protocol was immunoSEQ multiplex PCR, while the TCRdb copy is restricted to in-frame clones and leaves out a portion. Among 450,000 to 650,000 clones listed, around 78% were seen once. The data were also submitted as part of a second study, on human thymus T cells. From that second work: Donors consisted of healthy Finnish infants (having corrective surgery for congenital heart defects). Obtained as resections during corrective heart surgery, the thymus tissue was then studied. Thymic as well as blood repertoires seemed to favor certain V and J genes unevenly. Related research described strongly overlapping thymic repertoires in unrelated people.

The sequenced sample consisted of thymocytes. This chain connects TRBV9 to TRBJ2-7; TRBD2 is a possible D gene (6 bases). The source is a boy under two years old with a congenital heart defect. CDR3 protein: CASTPGSGSYEQYF. CDR3 in DNA: TGTGCCAGCACCCCGGGTAGCGGTTCCTACGAGCAGTACTTC.